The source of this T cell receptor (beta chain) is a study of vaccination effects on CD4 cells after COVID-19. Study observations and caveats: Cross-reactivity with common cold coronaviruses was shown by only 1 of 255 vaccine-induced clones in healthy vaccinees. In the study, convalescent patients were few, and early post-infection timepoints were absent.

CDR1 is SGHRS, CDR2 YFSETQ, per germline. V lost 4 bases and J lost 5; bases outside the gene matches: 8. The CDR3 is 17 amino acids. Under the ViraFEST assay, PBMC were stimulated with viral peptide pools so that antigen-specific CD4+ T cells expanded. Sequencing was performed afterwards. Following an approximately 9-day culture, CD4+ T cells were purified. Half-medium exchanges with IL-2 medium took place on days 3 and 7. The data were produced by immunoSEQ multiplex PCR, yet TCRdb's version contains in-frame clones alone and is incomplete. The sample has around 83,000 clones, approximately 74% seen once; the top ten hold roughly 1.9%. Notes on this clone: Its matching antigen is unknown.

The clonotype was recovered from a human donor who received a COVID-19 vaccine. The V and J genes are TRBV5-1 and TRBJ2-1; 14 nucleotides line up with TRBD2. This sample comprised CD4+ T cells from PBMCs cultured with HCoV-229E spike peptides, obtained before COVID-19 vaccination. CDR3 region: CASSRTSGGMPNNEQFF. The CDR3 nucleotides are TGCGCCAGCAGCAGGACTAGCGGGGGGATGCCCAACAATGAGCAGTTCTTC.